The entry below describes one T cell receptor beta chain. It lacks a known antigen. The sample holds no much larger clone one base away, and base qualities are not on file. The germline V gene (reference sequence) provides CDR1 DFQATT and CDR2 SNEGSKA. V is cut by 3 bases and J by 4 bases, and the space between the germline ends is 6 bases. The CDR3 measures 12 amino acids from cysteine to phenylalanine. Only the CDR3 region is kept as DNA, spanning 36 bases read in frame from base 1. This sample stems from a study of blood T cell repertoires in COVID-19 (TCRdb year 2020). With respect to the entire study: Samples covering the acute and convalescent phases of COVID-19 were provided by collaborators in the United States, Italy and Spain. The material from the prospective study consisted of cDNA or gDNA derived from T cells, B-cell-depleted T cells, or PBMCs. Deeply sampled blood TCRbeta repertoires from subjects exposed to, actively infected with, or recovered from COVID-19 were included in the dataset. The repertoires were made available in a free public database intended to serve as a resource for research on the immune response to SARS-CoV-2. The samples were drawn from two sources: the first 160 participants of the ongoing ImmuneRACE study, and 1,254 subjects contributed by 6 global collaborators. A de-identified subject ID, COVID-19 status, age in years and sex were almost always included in the sample metadata. HLA class I and class II types, where available, came from metadata supplied by the sample provider rather than from assay-based typing. Study-wide findings and limitations: How much clinical and demographic metadata was included differed by source and by participant, and the metadata was provided uncurated.

In the prospective study, participants were roughly 18 to 100 years old, resided in about 25 geographic areas of the United States, and were enrolled through a virtual design. Cohort assignment in the prospective study relied on participant-reported clinical history from a screening survey and a study questionnaire. Recovered participants in ImmuneRACE Cohort 3 were defined as having two consecutive negative NP/OP PCR tests, clearance from a healthcare professional, or resolution of symptoms. In the prospective study, whole blood, serum and a nasopharyngeal or oropharyngeal swab were collected from each participant by mobile phlebotomists. Prospective study participants could optionally give additional blood draws and questionnaires over a 2-month period. Blood samples from the prospective study were shipped frozen or at room temperature prior to DNA extraction. TCRbeta CDR3 regions were amplified from genomic DNA by means of the immunoSEQ Assay, a bias-controlled multiplex PCR. Processing in the source paper ran as follows. Nucleated cell counts per sample were estimated from amplification of reference gene primers within the assay. To quantify the absolute abundance of each unique TCRbeta CDR3 rearrangement, sequence reads were collapsed and filtered. For each sample, productive Simpson clonality was calculated by taking the square root of Simpson's diversity index across productive rearrangements. This immuneACCESS table, as held by TCRdb, lists in-frame sequences with V and J called but not all clones. Of the missing ones, under half trace to an unresolved V gene in checked studies; the others have no known cause. Clone size and the V and J calls come from that table; the DNA yielded D and trimming. Within this sample are about 480,000 clones, with 88% of them counted one time only. Less than 2% of the sample is in the top ten clones.

What was sequenced was PBMCs or T cells enriched from blood (not recorded which). This chain is built from TRBV20-1 and TRBJ2-2, with the D gene not clear enough to name. This clonotype was obtained from a woman in her thirties or forties who had recovered from COVID-19. The CDR3 amino acid sequence is: CSASGRTGELFF. The DNA sequence is given as TGCAGTGCTAGTGGTCGCACCGGGGAGCTGTTTTTT.